The T cell receptor (beta chain) under discussion was sequenced for a study of cytomegalovirus exposure and HLA in healthy donors. Germline CDR1 MGHRA, CDR2 YSYEKL. V shed 4 bases and J shed 0 bases, with 13 bases lying between them. The length of the CDR3 is 15 residues. PCR used 60 Vbeta primers and 13 Jbeta primers. The repertoire was sequenced with immunoSEQ multiplex PCR; TCRdb's copy has only in-frame clones and lacks some. The data contain roughly 220,000 clones, 79% of them singletons. The sequenced sample was PBMCs. This receptor was identified in a man aged 45-65 years in good health and CMV-seronegative. V is TRBV4-1 and J is TRBJ2-7, with a possible D match to TRBD1 (5 bases). The CDR3 bases are TGCGCCAGCAGCCTACAGACAGTGAGCTCCTACGAGCAGTACTTC. Translated, it gives CASSLQTVSSYEQYF.